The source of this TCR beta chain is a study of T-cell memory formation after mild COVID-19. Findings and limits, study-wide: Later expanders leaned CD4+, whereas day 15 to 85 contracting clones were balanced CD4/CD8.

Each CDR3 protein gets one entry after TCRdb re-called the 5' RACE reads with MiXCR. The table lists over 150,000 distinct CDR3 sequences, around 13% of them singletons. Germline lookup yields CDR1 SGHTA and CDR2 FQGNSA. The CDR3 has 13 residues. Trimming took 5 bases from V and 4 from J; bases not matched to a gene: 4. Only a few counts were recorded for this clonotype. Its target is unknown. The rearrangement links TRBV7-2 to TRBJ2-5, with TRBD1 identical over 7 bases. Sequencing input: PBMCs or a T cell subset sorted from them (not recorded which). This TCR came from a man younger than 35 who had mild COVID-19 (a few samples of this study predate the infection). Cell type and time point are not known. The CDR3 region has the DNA TGTGCCAGCAGCGCACAGGGGCTAGAGACCCAGTACTTC. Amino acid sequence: CASSAQGLETQYF.